The clone carrying this T cell receptor beta chain was recorded a few times. Its antigen is still unknown. This sample was included in a study of shared clonotypes between healthy human individuals. General study findings and limits: It was the few donors that limited the genetic and exposure-history diversity represented.

Germline V gene lookup returns CDR1 SNHLY and CDR2 FYNNEI. The V end lost 5 bases, the J end lost 5 bases, and 15 bases lay between the germline ends. The length of the CDR3 is 14 residues. Running of the assay took place at deep level. The unsorted PBMC replicate PCRs were performed with about 0.3 ug DNA, some 32,000 T cell genomes. TCRdb keeps only in-frame clones here, not all; method: immunoSEQ multiplex PCR. Here the sample spans about 480,000 clones, 79% being singletons. This TCR was sampled from a woman aged 40-49 years in good health. Some clones in this sample may be carry-over from other donors' samples. The sample was PBMCs. This rearrangement joins TRBV2 to TRBJ1-1; possible D gene TRBD1, 5 bases. CDR3 nucleotides: TGTGCCAGCAGTATTAGCCCCAGGGAAACTGAAGCTTTCTTT. Translation gives CASSISPRETEAFF.